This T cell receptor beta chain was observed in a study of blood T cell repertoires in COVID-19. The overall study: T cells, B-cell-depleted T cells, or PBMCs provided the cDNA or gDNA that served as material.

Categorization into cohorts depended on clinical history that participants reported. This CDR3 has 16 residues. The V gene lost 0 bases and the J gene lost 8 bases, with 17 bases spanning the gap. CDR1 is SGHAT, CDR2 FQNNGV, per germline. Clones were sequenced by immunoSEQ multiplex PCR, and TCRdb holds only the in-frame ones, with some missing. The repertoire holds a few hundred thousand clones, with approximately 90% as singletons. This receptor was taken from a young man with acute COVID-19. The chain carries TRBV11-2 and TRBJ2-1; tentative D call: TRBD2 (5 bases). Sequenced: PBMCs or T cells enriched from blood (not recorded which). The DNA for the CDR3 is TGTGCCAGCAGCTTAGATCCCTCCGCGGGTAGGTATGAGCAGTTCTTC. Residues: CASSLDPSAGRYEQFF.